This is a list of T cell receptor beta chains from one sample in a study of T cell responses to AZD1222 COVID-19 vaccine. Measured with immunoSEQ multiplex PCR; TCRdb has only the in-frame clones, and not every one. Seen here are 150,000 to 200,000 clones, 80% to 95% observed once, and the top ten hold approximately 1.2%. Sequencing was performed on peripheral blood, taken 28 days after the second AZD1222 dose. These receptor sequences come from an adult who received the AZD1222 COVID-19 vaccine. The CDR3 runs from the conserved cysteine through the conserved F or W. A D gene is named only where the DNA matches it firmly. Not every row has a clone size; where given, it reads once, few, many or a size class.

size | J | D | V | CDR3 | DNA
- | TRBJ2-1 | TRBD1 | TRBV11-2 | CASSEGTALSSYNEQFF | TGTGCCAGCAGCGAGGGGACAGCCTTGAGCTCCTACAATGAGCAGTTCTTC
- | TRBJ2-1 | TRBD2 | TRBV28 | CASSPGLESDEQFF | TGTGCCAGCAGTCCGGGACTAGAGTCGGATGAGCAGTTCTTC
- | TRBJ2-5 | TRBD2 | TRBV9 | CASSVGTSGGLETQYF | TGTGCCAGCAGCGTAGGGACTAGCGGGGGATTAGAGACCCAGTACTTC
- | TRBJ2-2 | - | TRBV28 | CASRHQGNTGELFF | TGTGCCAGCAGGCACCAGGGGAACACCGGGGAGCTGTTTTTT
- | TRBJ2-3 | TRBD2 | TRBV7-2 | CASSSRTRKGTDTQYF | TGTGCCAGCAGCTCCCGGACTAGAAAAGGGACAGATACGCAGTATTTT
- | TRBJ2-5 | - | TRBV9 | CASSPRVGKEETQYF | TGTGCCAGCAGCCCCCGAGTGGGGAAGGAAGAGACCCAGTACTTC
few | TRBJ1-6 | - | TRBV6-5 | CASSIRDSPLHF | TGTGCCAGCAGTATTCGTGATTCACCCCTCCACTTT
- | TRBJ1-1 | TRBD1 | TRBV20-1 | CSASRDRALNTEAFF | TGCAGTGCTAGTAGGGACAGGGCTTTGAACACTGAAGCTTTCTTT
- | TRBJ2-7 | - | TRBV5-8 | CASRDGTLPRQYF | TGTGCCAGCAGGGACGGGACACTCCCCCGGCAGTACTTC
- | TRBJ1-1 | - | TRBV12-3/TRBV12-4 | CASSSLKTGAGFF | TGTGCCAGCAGTTCGTTAAAGACGGGTGCTGGTTTCTTT
- | TRBJ2-7 | TRBD2 | TRBV6-4 | CASSPNGGAYEQYF | TGTGCCAGCAGTCCAAACGGGGGGGCCTACGAGCAGTACTTC
- | TRBJ1-1 | - | TRBV28 | CASSLWQGLGNTEAFF | TGTGCCAGCAGTTTATGGCAGGGGTTGGGGAACACTGAAGCTTTCTTT